The 25 T cell receptor beta chains presented below share a single source sample, sequenced in a study of blood T cell repertoires in COVID-19. The protocol was immunoSEQ multiplex PCR, while the TCRdb copy is restricted to in-frame clones and leaves out a portion. The sample carries some 76,000 clones, about 89% recorded once. Sample: peripheral blood. The receptors were sampled from a man aged 55 to 69 with acute or convalescent COVID-19.

CDR3 DNA: TGCGCCAGCAGCACCTCTACTAGCGGGTGGACCGGGGAGCTGTTTTTT. Translating it yields CASSTSTSGWTGELFF. The rearrangement uses TRBV5-1 and TRBJ2-2; 9 nucleotides agree with TRBD2. Per germline, CDR1 SGHRS and CDR2 YFSETQ. J was trimmed by 5 bases and V by 4 bases; bases with no gene match: 9. The CDR3 sequence is 16 residues long. Looking up the rest from reference TRBV5-1 and TRBJ2-2 gives the full variable domain: KAGVTQTPRYLIKTRGQQVTLSCSPISGHRSVSWYQQTPGQGLQFLFEYFSETQRNKGNFPGRFSGRQFSNSRSEMNVSTLELGDSALYLCASSTSTSGWTGELFFGEGSRLTVL.

The chain joins TRBV5-1 to TRBJ2-7; 9 nucleotides match TRBD2. J lost 0 bases, V lost 4 bases, and 14 bases had no gene match. This CDR3 is 18 amino acids long. Looked up from germline, CDR1 is SGHRS and CDR2 is YFSETQ. As DNA, the CDR3 is TGCGCCAGCAGCCCACTCCCGACTAGCGGAGGGGGCTCCTACGAGCAGTACTTC. Residues: CASSPLPTSGGGSYEQYF.

J is TRBJ1-6 and V is TRBV4-1; 7 bases agree with TRBD1. This CDR3 spans 18 amino acids. Trimming took 5 bases from V and 4 from J; bases not matched to a gene: 14. Looked up from germline, CDR1 is MGHRA and CDR2 is YSYEKL. The DNA for the CDR3 is TGCGCCAGCAGCATTGAACTCACCGGGACAGAATATAATTCACCCCTCCACTTT. It translates to CASSIELTGTEYNSPLHF.

J is TRBJ2-2 and V is TRBV19; weak D call: TRBD1 (5 bases). CDR3 length equals 13 residues. With 5 bases removed from V and 6 bases from J, the gap between germline ends came to 10 bases. Germline CDR1 is LNHDA and CDR2 is SQIVND (reference sequence). The CDR3 protein is CASSAQGPGELFF. The CDR3 region has the DNA TGTGCCAGTAGTGCGCAGGGCCCCGGGGAGCTGTTTTTT.

This clone was picked up one time. V gene TRBV6-4 combines with J gene TRBJ2-1, with 10 bases fitting TRBD1. J gave up 2 bases and V 0 bases, and 4 bases lay outside the gene matches. Germline CDR1 reads MRHNA; CDR2 reads SNTAGT. The CDR3 extends over 17 amino acids. The CDR3 loop is CASSDSKTGGPYNEQFF. The CDR3 DNA follows: TGTGCCAGCAGTGACTCTAAGACAGGGGGCCCCTACAATGAGCAGTTCTTC.

This sequence joins TRBV6-1 and TRBJ2-7; 11 nucleotides match TRBD2. This CDR3 comprises 15 residues. The germline V gene encodes CDR1 MNHNS and CDR2 SASEGT. V dropped 2 bases and J dropped 6; count of bases not matched to a gene: 6. This CDR3 reads CASSELVAGGSEQYF. The DNA of the CDR3 is TGTGCCAGCAGTGAACTTGTAGCGGGGGGGTCCGAGCAGTACTTC.

This sequence joins TRBV7-2 and TRBJ1-2; a weak D match, TRBD1 (6 bases). V gave up 5 bases and J gave up 8 bases, with 12 bases separating them. CDR1 is SGHTA and CDR2 is FQGNSA in the germline V gene. The CDR3 spans 12 residues. The CDR3 is CASSQQGVGYTF. The CDR3 DNA reads as TGTGCCAGCAGCCAACAGGGTGTAGGCTACACCTTC. Full variable domain (outside the CDR3, taken from reference TRBV7-2 and TRBJ1-2): GAGVSQSPSNKVTEKGKDVELRCDPISGHTALYWYRQSLGQGLEFLIYFQGNSAPDKSGLPSDRFSAERTGGSVSTLTIQRTQQEDSAVYLCASSQQGVGYTFGSGTRLTVV.

V and J are TRBV29-1 and TRBJ1-1; the D gene is possibly TRBD1 (5 bases). CDR1 is SQVTM, CDR2 ANQGSEA, per germline. The CDR3 is made up of 14 amino acids. The V gene lost 6 bases and the J gene lost 6 bases, with 20 bases spanning the gap. The CDR3 DNA follows: TGCAGCGTCGTAGGGACTCTTGGGAGGGCTGAAGCTTTCTTT. This sequence encodes CSVVGTLGRAEAFF.

The chain combines TRBV24-1 with TRBJ2-5, with 9 nucleotides matching TRBD1. With V trimmed by 4 bases and J by 5 bases, 10 bases remained unmatched. This CDR3 region has 16 residues. The V gene's germline CDR1 is KGHDR and CDR2 SFDVKD. As DNA, the CDR3 is TGTGCCACCAGTGACAACAGGGGGCTCTATGGGGAGACCCAGTACTTC. Protein sequence: CATSDNRGLYGETQYF.

Only a few counts were recorded for this clone. V gene TRBV2 combines with J gene TRBJ1-5; 9 bases are shared with TRBD1. CDR3 length equals 14 residues. Germline V gives CDR1 SNHLY, CDR2 FYNNEI. V lost 7 bases to trimming and J lost 4 bases; unmatched junction nucleotides: 5. CDR3: CASTTDRGNQPQHF. In DNA form, the CDR3 reads TGTGCCAGCACCACGGACAGGGGTAATCAGCCCCAGCATTTT.

The chain is built from TRBV2 and TRBJ2-3; 9 positions agree with TRBD1. CDR1 is SNHLY, CDR2 FYNNEI, per germline. This CDR3 spans 15 amino acids. J was trimmed by 2 bases and V by 7 bases; bases with no gene match: 7. CDR3 residues: CASKTDRGNTDTQYF. Here the CDR3 DNA reads TGTGCCAGCAAGACGGACAGGGGCAACACAGATACGCAGTATTTT.

The J gene is TRBJ2-1, the V gene TRBV7-2, with TRBD2 matching 7 bases. Looked up from germline, CDR1 is SGHTA and CDR2 is FQGNSA. The ends lost 6 bases at V and 4 bases at J; junction bases unmatched: 6. The CDR3 length is 14 residues. The CDR3 region has the DNA TGTGCCAGCAGTCCCCAGCGGGGTTACAATGAGCAGTTCTTC. It codes for CASSPQRGYNEQFF.

The chain couples TRBV5-1 to TRBJ1-3, with 7 bases that match TRBD1. The germline V gene has CDR1 SGHRS and CDR2 YFSETQ. Unmatched junction bases numbered 16, after V lost 0 bases and J lost 7 bases. The CDR3 sequence is 18 residues long. In nucleotides, the CDR3 is TGCGCCAGCAGCTTGGGAGGGACAGCTAGTTTCCTCGGGAACACCATATATTTT. Amino acids: CASSLGGTASFLGNTIYF.

The chain employs TRBV11-1 and TRBJ1-1; D possibly corresponds to TRBD1 (6 bases). Germline V gene sequence: CDR1 SGHAT, CDR2 FQDESV (reference sequence). Trimming left V 0 bases short and J 9 bases short, with 14 bases between. The CDR3 covers 14 residues. The CDR3 here is CASSLALDSFKAFF. As DNA, the CDR3 is TGTGCCAGCAGCTTAGCGCTGGACAGCTTTAAAGCTTTCTTT.

This clone was found a few times. The chain carries TRBV28 and TRBJ1-5, with D uncertain. V was cut by 5 bases and J by 0 bases, with 11 bases left in between. Germline V gene sequence: CDR1 MDHEN, CDR2 SYDVKM. The CDR3 spans 15 residues. The CDR3 DNA follows: TGTGCCAGCAGTCCCCCCACATATAGCAATCAGCCCCAGCATTTT. Translated: CASSPPTYSNQPQHF.

V usage is TRBV3-1 (or the pseudogene TRBV3-2) and J usage is TRBJ2-1, with 7 nucleotides matching TRBD1. Losses at the gene ends were 4 bases for V and 0 bases for J; bases not matched to a gene: 18. Looked up from germline, CDR1 is LGHDT and CDR2 is YNNKEL (reference sequence). The CDR3 contains 20 residues. The CDR3 sequence: CASSRNPGTATSFSYNEQFF. The CDR3 DNA reads TGTGCCAGCAGCCGGAACCCCGGGACAGCCACTTCCTTCTCCTACAATGAGCAGTTCTTC.

The J gene is TRBJ1-1, the V gene TRBV27; TRBD1 aligns across 7 bases. J was trimmed by 4 bases and V by 5 bases; bases with no gene match: 7. The germline gives CDR1 MNHEY, CDR2 SMNVEV (reference sequence). The CDR3 runs 14 residues. The CDR3 protein is CASSAQGSRTEAFF. In DNA form, the CDR3 reads TGTGCCAGCAGTGCACAGGGGAGTCGCACTGAAGCTTTCTTT.

The rearrangement links TRBV11-2 to TRBJ2-1; unclear D gene. Germline loops: CDR1 SGHAT, CDR2 FQNNGV. The CDR3 sequence is 12 residues long. V dropped 5 bases and J dropped 5 bases, with 7 bases sitting between them. CDR3 protein: CASSPLDNEQFF. The CDR3 DNA is TGTGCCAGCAGCCCTCTAGACAATGAGCAGTTCTTC.

The chain couples TRBV19 to TRBJ2-5; 8 bases line up with TRBD2. After removal of 5 bases from V and 4 bases from J, the junction contained 9 bases not matched to a gene. The CDR3 has 15 amino acids. Germline loops: CDR1 LNHDA, CDR2 SQIVND (reference sequence). CDR3 sequence reads: CASSPPGSGAETQYF. CDR3 sequence (DNA): TGTGCCAGTAGTCCCCCGGGTAGCGGGGCAGAGACCCAGTACTTC.

This clone occurred a few times. The CDR3 region is CASSLPLGEQYF. The CDR3 DNA reads as TGTGCCAGCAGCTTACCACTTGGCGAGCAGTACTTC. This chain links TRBV5-6 with TRBJ2-7; D not certain. Trimming left V 2 bases short and J 6 bases short, with 9 bases between. Germline CDR1 is SGHDT and CDR2 is YYEEEE. This CDR3 has 12 amino acids.

The chain links TRBV28 to TRBJ1-2; tentative D call: TRBD1 (6 bases). V was cut by 7 bases and J by 8 bases, with 23 bases left in between. There are 15 residues in the CDR3. Germline V gene sequence: CDR1 MDHEN, CDR2 SYDVKM. The CDR3 sequence: CASNLSPLGHRGYTF. CDR3 in DNA: TGTGCCAGCAACCTAAGTCCCCTGGGACATCGAGGCTACACCTTC.

V gene TRBV24-1 combines with J gene TRBJ1-2, with 7 bases identical to TRBD1. This CDR3 region has 13 residues. V dropped 3 bases and J dropped 6; count of bases not matched to a gene: 3. CDR1 is KGHDR, CDR2 SFDVKD, per germline. The CDR3 DNA sequence: TGTGCCACCAGTGATATTAGGGGGCATGGCTACACCTTC. This sequence encodes CATSDIRGHGYTF.

The chain joins TRBV2 to TRBJ2-3; tentatively, D is TRBD2 (6 bases). The length of the CDR3 is 15 residues. V lost 8 bases to trimming and J lost 0 bases, with 15 bases between them. CDR1 is SNHLY and CDR2 is FYNNEI in the germline V gene. For the CDR3, the DNA is TGTGCCAGCGGCCGCGGGGTCCCTAGCACAGATACGCAGTATTTT. Amino acids: CASGRGVPSTDTQYF.

V gene TRBV24-1 combines with J gene TRBJ2-7; the match to TRBD2 covers 8 bases. Looked up from germline, CDR1 is KGHDR and CDR2 is SFDVKD. The ends lost 7 bases at V and 2 bases at J; junction bases unmatched: 12. CDR3 length: 16 amino acids. The CDR3 DNA follows: TGTGCCACCAGACCTATAACTAGCGGTGCGACCTACGAGCAGTACTTC. This encodes CATRPITSGATYEQYF.

The chain employs TRBV7-9 and TRBJ1-1; a possible D gene is TRBD1 (5 bases). Germline V lookup: CDR1 SEHNR, CDR2 FQNEAQ (reference sequence). This CDR3 has 15 amino acids. The V end was cut by 0 bases, the J end by 1 base, with 9 bases between. The CDR3 region is CASSLAPGKNTEAFF. The CDR3 DNA sequence: TGTGCCAGCAGCTTAGCGCCAGGGAAGAACACTGAAGCTTTCTTT.